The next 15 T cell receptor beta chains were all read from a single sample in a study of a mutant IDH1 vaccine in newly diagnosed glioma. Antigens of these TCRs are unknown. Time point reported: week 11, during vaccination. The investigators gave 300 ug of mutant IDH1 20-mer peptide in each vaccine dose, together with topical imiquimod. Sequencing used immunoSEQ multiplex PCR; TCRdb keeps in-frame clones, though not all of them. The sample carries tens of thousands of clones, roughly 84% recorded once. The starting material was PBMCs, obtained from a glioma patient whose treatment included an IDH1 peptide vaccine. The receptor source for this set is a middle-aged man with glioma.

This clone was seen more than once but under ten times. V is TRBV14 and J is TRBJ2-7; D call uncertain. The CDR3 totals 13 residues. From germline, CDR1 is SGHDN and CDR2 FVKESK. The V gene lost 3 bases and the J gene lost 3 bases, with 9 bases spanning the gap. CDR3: CASSQPPLYEQYF. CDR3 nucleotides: TGTGCCAGCAGCCAGCCACCTCTCTACGAGCAGTACTTC.

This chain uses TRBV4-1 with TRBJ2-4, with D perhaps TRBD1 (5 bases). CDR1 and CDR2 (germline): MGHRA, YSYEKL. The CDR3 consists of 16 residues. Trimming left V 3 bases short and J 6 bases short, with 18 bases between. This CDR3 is CASSQAGLVFGNIQYF. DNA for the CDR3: TGCGCCAGCAGCCAGGCAGGGCTAGTCTTCGGAAACATTCAGTACTTC.

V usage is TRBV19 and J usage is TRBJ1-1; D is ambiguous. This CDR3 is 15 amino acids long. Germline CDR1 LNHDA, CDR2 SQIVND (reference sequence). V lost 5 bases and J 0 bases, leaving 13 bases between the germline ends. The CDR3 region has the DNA TGTGCCAGTAGTCAGTGGGCGTCCATGAACACTGAAGCTTTCTTT. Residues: CASSQWASMNTEAFF.

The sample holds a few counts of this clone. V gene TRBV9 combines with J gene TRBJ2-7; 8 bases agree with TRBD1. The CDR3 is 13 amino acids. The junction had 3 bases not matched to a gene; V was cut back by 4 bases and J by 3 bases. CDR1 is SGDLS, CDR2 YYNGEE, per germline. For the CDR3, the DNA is TGTGCCAGCAGCAGACAGGGGTTCTACGAGCAGTACTTC. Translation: CASSRQGFYEQYF.

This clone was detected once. The CDR3 here is CASRRDRENTEAFF. In DNA, the CDR3 is TGTGCCAGCAGGAGAGACAGGGAGAACACTGAAGCTTTCTTT. J is TRBJ1-1 and V is TRBV28; 7 bases match TRBD1. The trim removed 6 bases at V and 1 base at J, leaving 5 bases unmatched. Germline V lookup: CDR1 MDHEN, CDR2 SYDVKM. CDR3 length: 14 residues.

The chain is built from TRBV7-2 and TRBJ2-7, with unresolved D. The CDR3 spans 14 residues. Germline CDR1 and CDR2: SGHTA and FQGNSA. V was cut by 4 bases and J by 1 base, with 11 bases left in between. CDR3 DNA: TGTGCCAGCAGCTCTCATGTCAGTTCCTACGAGCAGTACTTC. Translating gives CASSSHVSSYEQYF.

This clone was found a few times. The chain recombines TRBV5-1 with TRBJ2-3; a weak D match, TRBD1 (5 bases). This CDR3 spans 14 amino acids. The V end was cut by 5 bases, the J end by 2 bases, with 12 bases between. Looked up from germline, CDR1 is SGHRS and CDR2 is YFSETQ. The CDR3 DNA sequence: TGCGCCAGCAGTCCTGGACACAACACAGATACGCAGTATTTT. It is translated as CASSPGHNTDTQYF.

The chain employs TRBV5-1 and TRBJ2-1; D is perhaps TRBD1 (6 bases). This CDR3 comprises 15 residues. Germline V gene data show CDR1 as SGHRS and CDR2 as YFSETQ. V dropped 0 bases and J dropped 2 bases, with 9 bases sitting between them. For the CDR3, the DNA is TGCGCCAGCAGCTTGGGGGACAATGCCTACAATGAGCAGTTCTTC. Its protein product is CASSLGDNAYNEQFF. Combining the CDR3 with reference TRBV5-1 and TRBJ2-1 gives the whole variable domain KAGVTQTPRYLIKTRGQQVTLSCSPISGHRSVSWYQQTPGQGLQFLFEYFSETQRNKGNFPGRFSGRQFSNSRSEMNVSTLELGDSALYLCASSLGDNAYNEQFFGPGTRLTVL.

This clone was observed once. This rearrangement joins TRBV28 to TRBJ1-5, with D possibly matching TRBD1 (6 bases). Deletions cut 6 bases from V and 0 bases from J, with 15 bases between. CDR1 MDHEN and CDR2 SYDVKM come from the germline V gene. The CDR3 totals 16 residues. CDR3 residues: CASRSPRDNSNQPQHF. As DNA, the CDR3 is TGTGCCAGCAGATCCCCCCGGGACAATAGCAATCAGCCCCAGCATTTT.

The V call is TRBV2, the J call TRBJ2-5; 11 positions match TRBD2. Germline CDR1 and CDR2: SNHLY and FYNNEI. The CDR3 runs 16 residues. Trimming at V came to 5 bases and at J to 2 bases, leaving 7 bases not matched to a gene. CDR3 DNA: TGTGCCAGCAGTAGACCGGGACTAGCGGAACAAGAGACCCAGTACTTC. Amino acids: CASSRPGLAEQETQYF.

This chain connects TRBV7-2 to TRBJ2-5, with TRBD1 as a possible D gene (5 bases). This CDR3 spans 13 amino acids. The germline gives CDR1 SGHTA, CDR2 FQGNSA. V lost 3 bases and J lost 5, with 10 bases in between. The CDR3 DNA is TGTGCCAGCAGCTTCGGACACACCGAGACCCAGTACTTC. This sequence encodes CASSFGHTETQYF.

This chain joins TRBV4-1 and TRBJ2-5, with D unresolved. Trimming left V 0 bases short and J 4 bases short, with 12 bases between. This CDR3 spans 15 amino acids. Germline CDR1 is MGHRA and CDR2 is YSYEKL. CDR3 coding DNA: TGCGCCAGCAGCCAAGATGGGAACAAGGGAGAGACCCAGTACTTC. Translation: CASSQDGNKGETQYF.

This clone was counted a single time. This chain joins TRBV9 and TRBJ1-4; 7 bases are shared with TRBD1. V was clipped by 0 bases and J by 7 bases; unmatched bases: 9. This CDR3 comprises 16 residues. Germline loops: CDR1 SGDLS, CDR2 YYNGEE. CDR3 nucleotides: TGTGCCAGCAGCGTAGCACCGGGACAGCTGAGTGAAAAACTGTTTTTT. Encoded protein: CASSVAPGQLSEKLFF.

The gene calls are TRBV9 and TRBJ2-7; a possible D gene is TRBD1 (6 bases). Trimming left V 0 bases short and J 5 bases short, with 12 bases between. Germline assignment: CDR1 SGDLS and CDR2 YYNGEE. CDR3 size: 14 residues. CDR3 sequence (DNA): TGTGCCAGCAGCGTAGCACCCGGGACACACGAGCAGTACTTC. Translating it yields CASSVAPGTHEQYF.

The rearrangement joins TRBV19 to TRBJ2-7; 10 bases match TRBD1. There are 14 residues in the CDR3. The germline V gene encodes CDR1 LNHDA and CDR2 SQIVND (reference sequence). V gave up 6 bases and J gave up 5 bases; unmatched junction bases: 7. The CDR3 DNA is TGTGCCAGTAGAGAACCGGGACAGGGGCACGAGCAGTACTTC. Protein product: CASREPGQGHEQYF.